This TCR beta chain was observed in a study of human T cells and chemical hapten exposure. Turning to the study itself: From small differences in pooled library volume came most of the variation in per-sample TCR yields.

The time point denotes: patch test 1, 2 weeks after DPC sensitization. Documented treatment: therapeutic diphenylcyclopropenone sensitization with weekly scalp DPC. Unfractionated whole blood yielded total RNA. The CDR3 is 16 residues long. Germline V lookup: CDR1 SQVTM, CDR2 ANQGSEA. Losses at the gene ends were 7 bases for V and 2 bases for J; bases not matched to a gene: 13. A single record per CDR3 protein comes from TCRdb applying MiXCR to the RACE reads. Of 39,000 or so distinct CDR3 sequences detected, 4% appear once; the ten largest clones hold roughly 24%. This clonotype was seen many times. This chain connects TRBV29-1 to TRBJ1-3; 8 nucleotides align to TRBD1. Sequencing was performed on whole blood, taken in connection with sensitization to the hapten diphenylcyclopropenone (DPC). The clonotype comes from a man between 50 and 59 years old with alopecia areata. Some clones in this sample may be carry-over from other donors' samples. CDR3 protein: CSARPSGQGTGNTIYF. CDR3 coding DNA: TGCAGCGCTAGACCAAGCGGACAGGGCACTGGAAACACCATATATTTT.